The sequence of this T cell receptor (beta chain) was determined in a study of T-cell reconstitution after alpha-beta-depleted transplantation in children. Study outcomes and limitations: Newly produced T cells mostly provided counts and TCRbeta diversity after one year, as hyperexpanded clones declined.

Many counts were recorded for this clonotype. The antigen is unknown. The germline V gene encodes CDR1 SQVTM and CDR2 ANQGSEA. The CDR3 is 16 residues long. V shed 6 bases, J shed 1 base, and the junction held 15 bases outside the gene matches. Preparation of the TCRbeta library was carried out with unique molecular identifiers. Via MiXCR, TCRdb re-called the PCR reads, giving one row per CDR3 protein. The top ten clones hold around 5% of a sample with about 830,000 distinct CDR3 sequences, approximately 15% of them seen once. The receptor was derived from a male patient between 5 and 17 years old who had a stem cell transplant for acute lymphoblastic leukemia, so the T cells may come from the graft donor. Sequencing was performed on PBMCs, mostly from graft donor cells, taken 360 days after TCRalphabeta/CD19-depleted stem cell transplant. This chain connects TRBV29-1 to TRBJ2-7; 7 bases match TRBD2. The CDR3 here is CSVLGWGGLESYEQYF. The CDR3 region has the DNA TGCAGCGTCCTTGGTTGGGGTGGACTAGAGTCCTACGAGCAGTACTTC.